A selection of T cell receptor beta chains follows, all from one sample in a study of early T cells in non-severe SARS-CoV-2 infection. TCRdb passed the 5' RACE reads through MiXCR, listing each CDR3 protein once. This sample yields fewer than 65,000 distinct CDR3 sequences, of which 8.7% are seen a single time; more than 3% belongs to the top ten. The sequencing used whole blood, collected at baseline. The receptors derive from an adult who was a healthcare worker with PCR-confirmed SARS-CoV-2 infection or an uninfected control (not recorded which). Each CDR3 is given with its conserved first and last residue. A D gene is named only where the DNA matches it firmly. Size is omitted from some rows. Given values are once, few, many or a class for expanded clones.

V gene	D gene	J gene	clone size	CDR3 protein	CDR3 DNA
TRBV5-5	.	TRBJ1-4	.	CASSLRGNEKLFF	TGTGCCAGCAGCTTGAGAGGAAATGAAAAACTGTTTTTT
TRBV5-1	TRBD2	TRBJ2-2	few	CATSTGTRATGELFF	TGCGCCACTTCAACCGGGACTAGGGCCACCGGGGAGCTGTTTTTT
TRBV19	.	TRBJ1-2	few	CASSIFSRFEYGYTF	TGTGCCAGTAGTATCTTTTCGAGGTTTGAATATGGCTACACCTTC
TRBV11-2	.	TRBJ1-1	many	CASSLYSDTEAFF	TGTGCCAGCAGCTTATATAGCGACACTGAAGCTTTCTTT
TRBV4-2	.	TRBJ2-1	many	CASSQDNNNEQFF	TGTGCCAGCAGCCAAGATAATAACAATGAGCAGTTCTTC
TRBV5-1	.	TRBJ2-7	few	CASGRPEGDYEQYF	TGCGCCAGCGGTCGTCCCGAGGGGGACTACGAGCAGTACTTC
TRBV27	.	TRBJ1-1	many	CASRGLNGTEAFF	TGTGCCAGCAGGGGCCTTAACGGGACTGAAGCTTTCTTT
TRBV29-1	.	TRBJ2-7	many	CSVEDNGGEQYF	TGCAGCGTTGAAGATAACGGGGGCGAGCAGTACTTC
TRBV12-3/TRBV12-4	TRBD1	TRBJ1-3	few	CASSHRTGYFSGNTIYF	TGTGCCAGCAGTCATAGGACAGGCTATTTCTCTGGAAACACCATATATTTT
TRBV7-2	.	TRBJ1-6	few	CASSLAFQVANSPLHF	TGTGCCAGCAGCTTAGCTTTTCAGGTTGCCAATTCACCCCTCCACTTT
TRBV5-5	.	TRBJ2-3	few	CASSLVGYTDTQYF	TGTGCCAGCAGCTTGGTCGGATACACAGATACGCAGTATTTT
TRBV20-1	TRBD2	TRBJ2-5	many	CSARGGDPQETQYF	TGCAGTGCTAGGGGGGGGGACCCGCAAGAGACCCAGTACTTC
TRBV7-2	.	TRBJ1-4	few	CASTLVAGLGEKLFF	TGTGCCAGCACCTTAGTGGCGGGTCTCGGAGAAAAACTGTTTTTT
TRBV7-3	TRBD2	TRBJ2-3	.	CASSSIAGGGDTQYF	TGTGCCAGCAGCTCCATAGCGGGAGGGGGAGATACGCAGTATTTT
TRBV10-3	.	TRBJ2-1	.	CAISESGYSYNEQFF	TGTGCCATCAGTGAGTCAGGCTACTCCTACAATGAGCAGTTCTTC
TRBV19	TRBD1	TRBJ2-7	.	CASSGSGQGAVEQYF	TGTGCCAGTAGTGGATCCGGGCAGGGGGCGGTCGAGCAGTACTTC
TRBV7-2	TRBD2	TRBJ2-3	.	CASSVLLAGESTQYF	TGTGCCAGCAGCGTATTACTAGCGGGAGAGAGTACGCAGTATTTT
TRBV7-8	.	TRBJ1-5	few	CASSFSDHMPQHF	TGTGCCAGCAGCTTCAGTGATCACATGCCCCAGCATTTT
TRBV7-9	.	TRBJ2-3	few	CASSLGRPAGRTDTQYF	TGTGCCAGCAGCTTAGGACGGCCTGCAGGCCGCACAGATACGCAGTATTTT
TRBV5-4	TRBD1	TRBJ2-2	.	CASSYRQGAYTGELFF	TGTGCCAGCAGCTACCGACAGGGGGCGTACACCGGGGAGCTGTTTTTT
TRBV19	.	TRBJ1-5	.	CASSPPSNQPQHF	TGTGCCAGTAGCCCCCCCAGCAATCAGCCCCAGCATTTT
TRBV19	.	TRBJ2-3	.	CASSIGGSTDTQYF	TGTGCCAGTAGTATAGGAGGGAGCACAGATACGCAGTATTTT
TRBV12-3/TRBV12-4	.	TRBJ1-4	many	CASSPNWGTNEKLFF	TGTGCCAGCAGCCCAAATTGGGGGACTAATGAAAAACTGTTTTTT
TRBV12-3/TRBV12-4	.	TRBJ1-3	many	CASSSGNTIYF	TGTGCCAGCAGTTCTGGAAACACCATATATTTT
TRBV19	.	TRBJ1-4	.	CASSIMLPLPLATNEKLFF	TGTGCCAGTAGTATCATGCTCCCTCTCCCCCTCGCAACTAATGAAAAACTGTTTTTT
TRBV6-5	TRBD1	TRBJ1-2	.	CASRGTGVYGYTF	TGTGCCAGCAGGGGGACAGGGGTATATGGCTACACCTTC
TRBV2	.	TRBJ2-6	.	CASRWVQGANVLTF	TGTGCCAGCAGATGGGTCCAGGGGGCCAACGTCCTGACTTTC
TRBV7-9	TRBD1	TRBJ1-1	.	CASSLPGDRGLEAFF	TGTGCCAGCAGCTTGCCGGGGGACAGGGGCCTTGAAGCTTTCTTT
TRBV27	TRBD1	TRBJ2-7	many	CASSPRDSPYEQYF	TGTGCCAGCAGTCCAAGGGACAGCCCCTACGAGCAGTACTTC
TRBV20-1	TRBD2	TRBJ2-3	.	CSARDAAGGDTQYF	TGCAGTGCTAGAGATGCGGCGGGGGGAGATACGCAGTATTTT
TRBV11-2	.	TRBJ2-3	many	CASSPTSSTDTQYF	TGTGCCAGCAGCCCTACTTCTAGCACAGATACGCAGTATTTT
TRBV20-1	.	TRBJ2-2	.	CSARGLENTGELFF	TGCAGTGCTCGAGGATTGGAAAACACCGGGGAGCTGTTTTTT
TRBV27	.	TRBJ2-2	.	CAISLWGTGTGELFF	TGTGCCATCAGTTTATGGGGGACGGGCACCGGGGAGCTGTTTTTT
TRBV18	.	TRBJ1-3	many	CASSPGSSGNTIYF	TGTGCCAGCTCACCGGGAAGCTCTGGAAACACCATATATTTT
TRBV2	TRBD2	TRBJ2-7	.	CASRTAGLTYEQYF	TGTGCCAGCAGGACAGCGGGACTCACCTACGAGCAGTACTTC
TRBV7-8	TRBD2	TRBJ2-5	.	CASSPRTSGQTQYF	TGTGCCAGCAGCCCGCGGACTAGCGGCCAGACCCAGTACTTC
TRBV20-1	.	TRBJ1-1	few	CSAKEGTTNTEAFF	TGCAGTGCTAAGGAAGGCACAACGAACACTGAAGCTTTCTTT
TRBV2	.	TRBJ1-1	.	CASSRLKGATEAFF	TGTGCCAGCAGTCGGCTAAAAGGGGCCACTGAAGCTTTCTTT
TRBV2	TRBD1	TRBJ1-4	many	CASSGGQGLKGEKLFF	TGTGCCAGCAGTGGAGGACAGGGATTGAAGGGTGAAAAACTGTTTTTT
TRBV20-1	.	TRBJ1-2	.	CSARPLGRVYGYTF	TGCAGTGCTCGACCACTTGGACGGGTCTATGGCTACACCTTC
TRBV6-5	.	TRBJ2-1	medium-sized	CASSPGLGGYNEQFF	TGTGCCAGCAGCCCCGGGCTAGGGGGCTACAATGAGCAGTTCTTC
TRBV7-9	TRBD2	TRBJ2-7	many	CASSSQTSGYEQYF	TGTGCCAGCAGCTCCCAGACTAGCGGCTACGAGCAGTACTTC
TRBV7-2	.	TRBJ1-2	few	CASSPRGDPYGYTF	TGTGCCAGCAGCCCCAGGGGAGATCCCTATGGCTACACCTTC
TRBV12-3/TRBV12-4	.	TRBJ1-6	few	CASSRQINSPLHF	TGTGCCAGCAGTCGACAGATAAATTCACCCCTCCACTTT
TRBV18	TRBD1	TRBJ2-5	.	CASSLAGTGARETQYF	TGTGCCAGCTCACTTGCCGGGACAGGGGCCCGAGAGACCCAGTACTTC
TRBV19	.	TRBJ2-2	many	CASKLQSNTGELFF	TGTGCCAGTAAGCTCCAATCGAACACCGGGGAGCTGTTTTTT